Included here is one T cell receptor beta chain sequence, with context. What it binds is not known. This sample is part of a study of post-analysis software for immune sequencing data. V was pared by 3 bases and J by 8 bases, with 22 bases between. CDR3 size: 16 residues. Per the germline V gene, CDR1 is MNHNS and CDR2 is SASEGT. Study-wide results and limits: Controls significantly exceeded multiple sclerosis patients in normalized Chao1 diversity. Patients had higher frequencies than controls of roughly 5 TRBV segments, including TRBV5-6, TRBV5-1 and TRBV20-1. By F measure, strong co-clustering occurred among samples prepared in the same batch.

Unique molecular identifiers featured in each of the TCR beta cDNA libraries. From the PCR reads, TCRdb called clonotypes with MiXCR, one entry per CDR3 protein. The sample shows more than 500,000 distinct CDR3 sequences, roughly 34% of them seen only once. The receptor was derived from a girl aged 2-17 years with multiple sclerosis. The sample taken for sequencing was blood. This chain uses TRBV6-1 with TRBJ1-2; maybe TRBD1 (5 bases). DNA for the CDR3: TGTGCCAGCAGTGAGTACGTAGGGCAGGGCGGACGCGGCTACACCTTC. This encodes CASSEYVGQGGRGYTF.